This is a list of T cell receptor beta chains from one sample in a study of T-cell memory formation after mild COVID-19. TCRdb reanalysed the 5' RACE reads using MiXCR and keeps one entry per CDR3 protein. Here the sample spans about 340,000 distinct CDR3 sequences, over 20% being singletons. Source material: PBMCs or a T cell subset sorted from them (not recorded which). These receptors were taken from an adult woman who had mild COVID-19 (a few samples of this study predate the infection). Cell type and time point are not known. Each CDR3 is given with its conserved first and last residue. Each record gives: V gene, J gene, CDR3 protein.

>TRBV5-6|TRBJ1-1
CASGTTAPEAFF
>TRBV12-3/TRBV12-4|TRBJ2-5
CASSSGQGVGETQYF
>TRBV29-1|TRBJ1-2
CSVRPGGRPGYGYTF
>TRBV3-1|TRBJ2-3
CASSQDQSWSDTQYF
>TRBV5-5|TRBJ2-1
CASRLHGARDNEQFF
>TRBV2|TRBJ1-2
CASTLDYGYTF
>TRBV30|TRBJ1-1
CAWITRDSEAFF
>TRBV9|TRBJ2-7
CASSVGGTTHYEQYF
>TRBV14|TRBJ1-3
CASSQGDRADTIYF
>TRBV5-1|TRBJ2-3
CASYPGAGQTDTQYF
>TRBV5-1|TRBJ1-1
CASSLWGGGGFTEAFF
>TRBV3-1|TRBJ2-7
CASSLEGEGEQYF
>TRBV7-8|TRBJ1-2
CASSFGQALGGYTF
>TRBV20-1|TRBJ2-7
CSALSGRTEQYF
>TRBV10-3|TRBJ2-7
CAISPGLYEQYF
>TRBV12-3/TRBV12-4|TRBJ1-1
CASSLQGLTEAFF
>TRBV18|TRBJ2-7
CASSPGAGGPYEQYF
>TRBV6-1|TRBJ2-1
CASSEASGGVNEQFF
>TRBV6-1|TRBJ1-1
CASSWGQNTEAFF
>TRBV3-1|TRBJ1-2
CASSRGQIVGYTF
>TRBV12-3/TRBV12-4|TRBJ2-7
CASSLMNEQYF
>TRBV5-1|TRBJ1-3
CASSLGDRPATTGNTIYF
>TRBV19|TRBJ2-3
CASSTGRSTDTQYF
>TRBV6-6|TRBJ2-3
CASSSDLLSDTQYF
>TRBV5-5|TRBJ2-1
CASRRGTGGYNEQFF
>TRBV20-1|TRBJ2-1
CSARADTYNEQFF
>TRBV20-1|TRBJ1-2
CSFRGTNNYGYTF
>TRBV6-2/TRBV6-3|TRBJ1-1
CASSSGTRITKDTEAFF
>TRBV6-1|TRBJ2-1
CATTLGAASYNEQFF
>TRBV4-2|TRBJ2-3
CASSQWGSTDTQYF
>TRBV7-9|TRBJ1-5
CASSLGDRGNQPQHF
>TRBV5-1|TRBJ1-1
CASSLVPGNTEAFF
>TRBV24-1|TRBJ2-3
CATSDTGSTDTQYF
>TRBV12-3/TRBV12-4|TRBJ2-7
CASSRLTYEQYF
>TRBV25-1|TRBJ2-4
CASSDPKDEGNIQYF
>TRBV4-1|TRBJ1-5
CASSQAPGGARGQPQHF
>TRBV6-4|TRBJ2-3
CASSGVAGATDTQYF
>TRBV6-6|TRBJ1-1
CASGGGQGNTEAFF
>TRBV30|TRBJ1-4
CAWGRGQGGLFF
>TRBV30|TRBJ2-3
CAGTGGTDTQYF
>TRBV19|TRBJ2-3
CASSIGRGSTDTQYF
>TRBV7-6|TRBJ2-3
CASSSWTSGASSTDTQYF
>TRBV15|TRBJ1-5
CATRRGEARYGGNQPQHF
>TRBV6-6|TRBJ1-2
CASRIYRDGYTF
>TRBV7-8|TRBJ2-5
CASSSGIETQYF
>TRBV13|TRBJ2-2
CASSLGPATRLSAGELFF
>TRBV6-5|TRBJ2-5
CAVIPSGGPNQETQYF
>TRBV7-9|TRBJ2-3
CASSRSTDTQYF
>TRBV7-9|TRBJ2-2
CASSSMKLVTGTGELFF
>TRBV6-1|TRBJ1-1
CASSQGEFRTEAFF
>TRBV7-3|TRBJ1-1
CASSSQSQGNTEAFF
>TRBV30|TRBJ2-7
CAWNGGFSYEQYF
>TRBV5-1|TRBJ2-1
CASGQYNEQFF
>TRBV7-6|TRBJ2-3
CASSPRLAVSGDTQYF
>TRBV7-9|TRBJ1-4
CASSLLTRAGGEKLFF
>TRBV12-3/TRBV12-4|TRBJ2-7
CASSSGTGGWEQYF
>TRBV20-1|TRBJ2-7
CSAPVPSLGGLSYEQYF
>TRBV6-5|TRBJ2-6
CASSILKTGTGANVLTF
>TRBV7-2|TRBJ2-1
CASSSILRVEQFF
>TRBV7-2|TRBJ2-7
CASSLTSLAGGPNEQYF